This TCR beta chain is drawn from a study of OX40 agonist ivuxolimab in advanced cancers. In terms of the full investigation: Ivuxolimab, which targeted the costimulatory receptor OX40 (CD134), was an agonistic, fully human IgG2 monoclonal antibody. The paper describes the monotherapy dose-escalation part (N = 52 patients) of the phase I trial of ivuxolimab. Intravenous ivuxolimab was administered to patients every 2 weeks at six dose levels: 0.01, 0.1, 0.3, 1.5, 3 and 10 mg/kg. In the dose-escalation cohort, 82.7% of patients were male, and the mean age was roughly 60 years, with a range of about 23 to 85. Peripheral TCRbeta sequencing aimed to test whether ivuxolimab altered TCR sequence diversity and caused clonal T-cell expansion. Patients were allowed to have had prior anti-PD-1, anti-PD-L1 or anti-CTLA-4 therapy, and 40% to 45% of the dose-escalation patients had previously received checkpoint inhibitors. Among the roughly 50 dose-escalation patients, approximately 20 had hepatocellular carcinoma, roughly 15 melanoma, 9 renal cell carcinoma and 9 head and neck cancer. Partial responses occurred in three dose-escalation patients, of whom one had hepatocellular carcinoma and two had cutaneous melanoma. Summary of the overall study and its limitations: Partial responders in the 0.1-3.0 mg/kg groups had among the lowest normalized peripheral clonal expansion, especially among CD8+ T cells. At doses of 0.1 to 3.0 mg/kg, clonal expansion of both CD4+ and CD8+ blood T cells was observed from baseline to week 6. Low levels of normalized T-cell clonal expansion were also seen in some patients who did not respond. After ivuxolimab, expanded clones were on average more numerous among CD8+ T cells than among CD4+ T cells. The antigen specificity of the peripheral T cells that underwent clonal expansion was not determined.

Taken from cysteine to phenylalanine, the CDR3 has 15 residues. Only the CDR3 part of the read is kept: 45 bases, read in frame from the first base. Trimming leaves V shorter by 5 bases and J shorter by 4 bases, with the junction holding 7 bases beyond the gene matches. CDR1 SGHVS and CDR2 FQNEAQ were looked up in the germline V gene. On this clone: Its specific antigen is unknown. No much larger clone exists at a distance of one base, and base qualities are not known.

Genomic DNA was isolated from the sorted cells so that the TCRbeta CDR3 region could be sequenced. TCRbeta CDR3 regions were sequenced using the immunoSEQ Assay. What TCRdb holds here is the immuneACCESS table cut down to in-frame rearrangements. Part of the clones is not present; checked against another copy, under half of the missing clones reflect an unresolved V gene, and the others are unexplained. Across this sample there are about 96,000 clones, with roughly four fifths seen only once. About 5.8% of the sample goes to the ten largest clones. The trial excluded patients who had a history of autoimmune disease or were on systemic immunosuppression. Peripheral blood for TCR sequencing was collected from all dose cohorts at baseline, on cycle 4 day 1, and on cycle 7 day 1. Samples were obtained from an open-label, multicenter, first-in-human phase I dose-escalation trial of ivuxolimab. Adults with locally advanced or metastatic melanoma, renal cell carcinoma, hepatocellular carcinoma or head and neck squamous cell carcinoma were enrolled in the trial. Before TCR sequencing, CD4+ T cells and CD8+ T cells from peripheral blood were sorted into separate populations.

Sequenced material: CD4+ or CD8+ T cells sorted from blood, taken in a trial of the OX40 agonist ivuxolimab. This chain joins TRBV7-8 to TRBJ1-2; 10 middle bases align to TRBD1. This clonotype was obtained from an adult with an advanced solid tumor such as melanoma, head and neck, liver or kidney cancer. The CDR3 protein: CASSKDRGGLYGYTF. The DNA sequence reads TGTGCCAGCAGCAAGGACAGGGGGGGTCTCTATGGCTACACCTTC.